This note documents a single T cell receptor (beta chain) sequence. Seattle enrolled patients during active infection and tracked them longitudinally. These data come from a study of blood T cell repertoires in COVID-19. V dropped 7 bases and J dropped 4 bases, with 10 bases sitting between them. The CDR3 spans 12 residues. Some clones are missing from TCRdb's copy, which holds only in-frame ones; the method was immunoSEQ multiplex PCR. The table has roughly 49,000 clones, approximately 93% seen once. The genes are TRBV12-3 or TRBV12-4 and TRBJ1-2; D gene uncertain. The sequenced material came from peripheral blood. The receptor was derived from a man in his sixties with COVID-19, enrolled during active disease. CDR3 sequence: CASTAPGYGYTF. The CDR3 bases are TGTGCCAGCACTGCCCCGGGCTATGGCTACACCTTC.